A single T cell receptor (beta chain) is shown here with its context. Data came from immunoSEQ multiplex PCR; TCRdb stores just in-frame clones and leaves some out. The table records over a million clones, around 78% of them present only once. From germline, CDR1 is MNHEY and CDR2 SVGAGI. This CDR3 is built from 11 residues. The V end lost 6 bases, the J end lost 6 bases, and 6 bases lay between the germline ends. This sample is drawn from a study of shared clonotypes between healthy human individuals. Adult donors, all healthy and HIV-negative, had no recent acute infections or vaccinations. The sequencing input was memory CD4+ T cells from PBMCs. Subset denoted: CD45RA-negative fraction. The chain links TRBV6-5 to TRBJ2-1; D gene ambiguous. This clonotype originated in a man aged 18-30 years in good health. Some clones in this sample may be carry-over from other donors' samples. The CDR3 reads CASRVLNEQFF. CDR3 nucleotides: TGTGCCAGCAGGGTCCTCAATGAGCAGTTCTTC.